This TCR beta chain was retrieved from a study of OX40 agonist ivuxolimab in advanced cancers. About the investigation overall: Ivuxolimab was a fully human IgG2 agonistic monoclonal antibody targeting the costimulatory receptor OX40 (CD134). In the dose-escalation cohort, 70% to 85% of patients were male, and the mean age was 60 years with a range of about 23 to 79. Partial responses occurred in three dose-escalation patients: two with cutaneous melanoma and one with hepatocellular carcinoma. Of the 52 patients in dose escalation, about 20 had hepatocellular carcinoma, some 15 had melanoma, 9 had renal cell carcinoma and 9 had head and neck cancer. The monotherapy dose-escalation portion (N of about 57 patients) of the phase I ivuxolimab trial is reported in the paper. Intravenous ivuxolimab was administered to patients every 2 weeks at six dose levels: 0.01, 0.1, 0.3, 1.5, 3 and 10 mg/kg. Patients were allowed to have had prior anti-PD-1, anti-PD-L1 or anti-CTLA-4 therapy, and around 43% of the dose-escalation patients had been treated with checkpoint inhibitors. The purpose of peripheral TCRbeta sequencing was to test whether ivuxolimab changed TCR sequence diversity and led to clonal T-cell expansion.

Broad study findings and their caveats: Low levels of normalized T-cell clonal expansion were also seen in some patients who did not respond. At doses of 0.1 to 3.0 mg/kg, clonal expansion of both CD4+ and CD8+ blood T cells was observed from baseline to week 6. The antigen specificity of the peripheral T cells that underwent clonal expansion was not determined. Partial responders in the 0.1-3.0 mg/kg groups had among the lowest normalized peripheral clonal expansion, especially among CD8+ T cells. After ivuxolimab, expanded clones were on average more numerous among CD8+ T cells than among CD4+ T cells.

The trial excluded patients who had a history of autoimmune disease or were on systemic immunosuppression. In every dose cohort, peripheral blood was drawn for TCR sequencing at baseline, cycle 4 day 1, and cycle 7 day 1. Samples were obtained from an open-label, multicenter, first-in-human phase I dose-escalation trial of ivuxolimab. Adults with locally advanced or metastatic head and neck squamous cell, hepatocellular, melanoma or renal cell carcinoma were enrolled in the trial. CD4+ and CD8+ T cells were sorted separately from peripheral blood before TCR sequencing. CDR1 LNHDA and CDR2 SQIVND were looked up in the germline V gene (reference sequence). The CDR3, cysteine through phenylalanine, is 11 amino acids long. The CDR3 DNA has 33 bases and is translated from base 1. Trimming removed 7 bases from V and 4 bases from J, leaving 6 bases between the germline ends. Worth noting for this clone: This clone's antigen is unknown. Base qualities are missing; no much larger clone stands one base away.

Genomic DNA was isolated from the sorted cells so that the TCRbeta CDR3 region could be sequenced. TCRbeta CDR3 regions were sequenced using the immunoSEQ Assay. The table was pulled from immuneACCESS by TCRdb, which kept in-frame rearrangements only. Such tables lose some clones; where checked, under half of the loss comes from unresolved V genes, and the rest has no known cause. The sample table shows tens of thousands of clones, and roughly four fifths are seen once. Of the sample, roughly 19% is held by the ten largest clones. This chain joins TRBV19 to TRBJ2-3; the D gene cannot be named for sure. The sequence was collected from an adult with an advanced solid tumor such as melanoma, head and neck, liver or kidney cancer. The material sequenced was CD4+ or CD8+ T cells sorted from blood, taken in a trial of the OX40 agonist ivuxolimab. CDR3 loop: CASIAADTQYF. The DNA is as follows: TGTGCCAGTATAGCCGCAGATACGCAGTATTTT.